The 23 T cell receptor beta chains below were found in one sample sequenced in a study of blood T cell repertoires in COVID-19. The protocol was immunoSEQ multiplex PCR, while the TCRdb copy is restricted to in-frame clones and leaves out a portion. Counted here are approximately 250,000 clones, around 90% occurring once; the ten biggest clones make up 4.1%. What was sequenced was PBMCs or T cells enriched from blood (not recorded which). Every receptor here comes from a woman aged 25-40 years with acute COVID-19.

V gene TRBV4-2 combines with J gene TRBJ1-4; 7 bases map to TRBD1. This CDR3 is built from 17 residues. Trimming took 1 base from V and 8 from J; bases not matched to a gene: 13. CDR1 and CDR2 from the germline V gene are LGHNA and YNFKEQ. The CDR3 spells CASSQGQGEERGEKLFF. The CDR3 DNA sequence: TGTGCCAGCAGCCAAGGACAGGGAGAGGAGCGAGGAGAAAAACTGTTTTTT.

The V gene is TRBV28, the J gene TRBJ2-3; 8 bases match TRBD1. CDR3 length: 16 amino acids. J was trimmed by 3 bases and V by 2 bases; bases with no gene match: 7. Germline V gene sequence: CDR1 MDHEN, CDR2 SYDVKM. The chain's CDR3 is CASSLNQGAPTDTQYF. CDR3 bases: TGTGCCAGCAGTTTAAACCAGGGGGCGCCGACAGATACGCAGTATTTT.

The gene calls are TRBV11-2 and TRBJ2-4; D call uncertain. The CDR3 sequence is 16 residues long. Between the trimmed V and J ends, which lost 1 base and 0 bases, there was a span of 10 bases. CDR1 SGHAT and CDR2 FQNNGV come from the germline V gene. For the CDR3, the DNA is TGTGCCAGCAGCTTAGTTAGAGCTCTAGCCAAAAACATTCAGTACTTC. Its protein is CASSLVRALAKNIQYF.

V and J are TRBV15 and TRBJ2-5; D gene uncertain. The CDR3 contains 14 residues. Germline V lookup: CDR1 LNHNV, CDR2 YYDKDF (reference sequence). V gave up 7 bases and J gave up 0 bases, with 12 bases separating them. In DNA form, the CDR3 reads TGTGCCACCAACGAACCCCGGTACCAAGAGACCCAGTACTTC. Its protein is CATNEPRYQETQYF.

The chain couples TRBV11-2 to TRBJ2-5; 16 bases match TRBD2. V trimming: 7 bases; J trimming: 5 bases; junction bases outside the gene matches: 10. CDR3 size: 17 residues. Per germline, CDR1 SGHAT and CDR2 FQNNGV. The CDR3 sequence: CASTRGLAGGEGETQYF. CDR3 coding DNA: TGTGCCAGCACCAGGGGACTAGCGGGAGGGGAGGGGGAGACCCAGTACTTC.

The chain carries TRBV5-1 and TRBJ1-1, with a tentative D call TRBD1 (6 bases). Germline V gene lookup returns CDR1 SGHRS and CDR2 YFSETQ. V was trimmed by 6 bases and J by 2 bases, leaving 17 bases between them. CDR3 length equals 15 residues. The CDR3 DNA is TGCGCCAGCAATCCAGGACAGCCACTAAACACTGAAGCTTTCTTT. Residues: CASNPGQPLNTEAFF.

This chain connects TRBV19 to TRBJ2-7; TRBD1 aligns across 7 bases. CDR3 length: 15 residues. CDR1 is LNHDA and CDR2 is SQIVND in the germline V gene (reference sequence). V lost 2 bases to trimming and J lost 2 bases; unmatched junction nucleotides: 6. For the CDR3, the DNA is TGTGCCAGTAGTATAACGGGACAGAGCCCCTACGAGCAGTACTTC. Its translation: CASSITGQSPYEQYF.

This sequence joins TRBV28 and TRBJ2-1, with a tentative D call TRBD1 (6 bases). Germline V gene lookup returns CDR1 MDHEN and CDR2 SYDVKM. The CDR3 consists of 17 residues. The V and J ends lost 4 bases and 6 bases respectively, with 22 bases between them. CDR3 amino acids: CASSSPEIRGWVNEQFF. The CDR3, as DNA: TGTGCCAGCAGTTCCCCAGAGATCAGGGGATGGGTCAATGAGCAGTTCTTC.

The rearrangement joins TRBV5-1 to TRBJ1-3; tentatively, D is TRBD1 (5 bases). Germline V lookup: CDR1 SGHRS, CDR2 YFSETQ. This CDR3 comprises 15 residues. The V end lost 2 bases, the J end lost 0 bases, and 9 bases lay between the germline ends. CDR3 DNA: TGCGCCAGCAGCTTAACAGGTACCTCTGGAAACACCATATATTTT. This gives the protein CASSLTGTSGNTIYF.

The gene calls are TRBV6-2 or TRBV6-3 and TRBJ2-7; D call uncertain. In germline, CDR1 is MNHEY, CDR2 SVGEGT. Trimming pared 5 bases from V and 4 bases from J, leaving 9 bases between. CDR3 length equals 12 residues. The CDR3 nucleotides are TGTGCCAGCAGTCTAAATCCTTACGAGCAGTACTTC. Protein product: CASSLNPYEQYF.

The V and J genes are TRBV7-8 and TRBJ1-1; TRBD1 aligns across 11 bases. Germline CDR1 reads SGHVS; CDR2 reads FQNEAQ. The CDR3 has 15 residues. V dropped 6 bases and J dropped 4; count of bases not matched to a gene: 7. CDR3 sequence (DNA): TGTGCCAGCAGTCACGGGGGGACAGGGGGCACTGAAGCTTTCTTT. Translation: CASSHGGTGGTEAFF.

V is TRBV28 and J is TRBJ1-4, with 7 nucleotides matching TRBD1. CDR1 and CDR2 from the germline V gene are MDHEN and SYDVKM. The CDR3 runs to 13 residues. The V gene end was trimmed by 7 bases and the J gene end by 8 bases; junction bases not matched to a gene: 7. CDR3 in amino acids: CASTPGQREKLFF. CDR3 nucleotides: TGTGCCAGCACCCCGGGACAGCGGGAAAAACTGTTTTTT.

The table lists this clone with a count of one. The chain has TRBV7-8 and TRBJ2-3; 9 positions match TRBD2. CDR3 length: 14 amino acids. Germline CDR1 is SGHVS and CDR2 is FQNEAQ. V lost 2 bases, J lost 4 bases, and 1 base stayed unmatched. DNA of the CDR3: TGTGCCAGCAGCTTACTAGCGGGACCAGATACGCAGTATTTT. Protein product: CASSLLAGPDTQYF. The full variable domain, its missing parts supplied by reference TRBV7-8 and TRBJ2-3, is GAGVSQSPRYKVAKRGQDVALRCDPISGHVSLFWYQQALGQGPEFLTYFQNEAQLDKSGLPSDRFFAERPEGSVSTLKIQRTQQEDSAVYLCASSLLAGPDTQYFGPGTRLTVL.

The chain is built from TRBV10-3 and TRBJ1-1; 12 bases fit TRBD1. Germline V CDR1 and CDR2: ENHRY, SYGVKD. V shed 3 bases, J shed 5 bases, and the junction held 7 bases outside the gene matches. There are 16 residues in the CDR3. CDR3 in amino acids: CAISDRDRGLRTEAFF. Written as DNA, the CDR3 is TGTGCCATCAGTGACCGGGACAGGGGGCTTAGGACTGAAGCTTTCTTT.

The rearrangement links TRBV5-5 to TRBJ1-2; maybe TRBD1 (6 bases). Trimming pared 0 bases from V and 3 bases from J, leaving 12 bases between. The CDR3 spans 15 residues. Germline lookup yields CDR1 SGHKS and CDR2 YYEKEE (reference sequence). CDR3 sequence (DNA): TGTGCCAGCAGCTTGGAATTACAGGGCTACTATGGCTACACCTTC. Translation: CASSLELQGYYGYTF. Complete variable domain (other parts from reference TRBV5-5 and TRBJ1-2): DAGVTQSPTHLIKTRGQQVTLRCSPISGHKSVSWYQQVLGQGPQFIFQYYEKEERGRGNFPDRFSARQFPNYSSELNVNALLLGDSALYLCASSLELQGYYGYTFGSGTRLTVV.

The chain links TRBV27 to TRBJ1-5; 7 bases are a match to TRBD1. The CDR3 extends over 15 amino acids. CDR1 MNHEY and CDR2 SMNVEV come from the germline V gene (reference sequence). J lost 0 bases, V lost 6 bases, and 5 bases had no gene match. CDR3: CASSSTGFSNQPQHF. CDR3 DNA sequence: TGTGCCAGCAGCTCGACAGGGTTTAGCAATCAGCCCCAGCATTTT.

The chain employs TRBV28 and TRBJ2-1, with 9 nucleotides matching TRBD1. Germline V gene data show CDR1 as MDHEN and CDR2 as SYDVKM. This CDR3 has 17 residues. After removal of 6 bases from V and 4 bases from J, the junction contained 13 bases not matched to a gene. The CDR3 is CASSRPLGQGKYNEQFF. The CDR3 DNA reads TGTGCCAGCAGCCGCCCCTTGGGACAGGGAAAATACAATGAGCAGTTCTTC.

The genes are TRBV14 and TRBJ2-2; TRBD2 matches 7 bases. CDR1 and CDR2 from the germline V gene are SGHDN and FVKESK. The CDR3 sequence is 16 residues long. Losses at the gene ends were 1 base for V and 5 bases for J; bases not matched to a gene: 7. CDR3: CASSQAFEGLTGELFF. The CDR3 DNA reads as TGTGCCAGCAGCCAAGCATTTGAGGGACTAACCGGGGAGCTGTTTTTT.

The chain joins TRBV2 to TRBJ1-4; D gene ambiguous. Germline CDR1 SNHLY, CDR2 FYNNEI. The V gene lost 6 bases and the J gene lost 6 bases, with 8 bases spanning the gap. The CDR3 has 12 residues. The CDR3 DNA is TGTGCCAGCAGCGTACTATATGAAAAACTGTTTTTT. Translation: CASSVLYEKLFF.

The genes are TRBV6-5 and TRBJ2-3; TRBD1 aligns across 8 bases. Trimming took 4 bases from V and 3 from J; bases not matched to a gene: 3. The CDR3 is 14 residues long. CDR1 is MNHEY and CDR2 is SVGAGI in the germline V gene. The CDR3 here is CASSSGQGTDTQYF. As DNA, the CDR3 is TGTGCCAGCAGTTCCGGACAGGGAACAGATACGCAGTATTTT.

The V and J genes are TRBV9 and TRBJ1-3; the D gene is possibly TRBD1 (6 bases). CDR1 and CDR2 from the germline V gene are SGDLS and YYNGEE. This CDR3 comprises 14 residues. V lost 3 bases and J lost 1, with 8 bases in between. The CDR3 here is CASSAQGSGNTIYF. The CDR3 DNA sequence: TGTGCCAGCAGCGCCCAGGGGTCTGGAAACACCATATATTTT. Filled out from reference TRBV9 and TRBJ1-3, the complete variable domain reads DSGVTQTPKHLITATGQRVTLRCSPRSGDLSVYWYQQSLDQGLQFLIQYYNGEERAKGNILERFSAQQFPDLHSELNLSSLELGDSALYFCASSAQGSGNTIYFGEGSWLTVV.

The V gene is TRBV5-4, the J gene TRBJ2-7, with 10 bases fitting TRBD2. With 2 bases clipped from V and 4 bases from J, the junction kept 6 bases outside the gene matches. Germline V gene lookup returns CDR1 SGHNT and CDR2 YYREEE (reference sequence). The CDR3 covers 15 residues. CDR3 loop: CASSFMASGSYEQYF. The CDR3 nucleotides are TGTGCCAGCAGCTTCATGGCTAGCGGGAGTTACGAGCAGTACTTC.

CDR3 bases: TGTGCCAGCAGTTACTCTTGGACAGGGGGTTCCGGCTACACCTTC. Residues: CASSYSWTGGSGYTF. J is TRBJ1-2 and V is TRBV6-5; TRBD1 agrees at 10 bases. Germline trimming cut 0 bases from V and 8 bases from J; bases unmatched to any gene: 6. This CDR3 comprises 15 residues. Germline lookup yields CDR1 MNHEY and CDR2 SVGAGI.